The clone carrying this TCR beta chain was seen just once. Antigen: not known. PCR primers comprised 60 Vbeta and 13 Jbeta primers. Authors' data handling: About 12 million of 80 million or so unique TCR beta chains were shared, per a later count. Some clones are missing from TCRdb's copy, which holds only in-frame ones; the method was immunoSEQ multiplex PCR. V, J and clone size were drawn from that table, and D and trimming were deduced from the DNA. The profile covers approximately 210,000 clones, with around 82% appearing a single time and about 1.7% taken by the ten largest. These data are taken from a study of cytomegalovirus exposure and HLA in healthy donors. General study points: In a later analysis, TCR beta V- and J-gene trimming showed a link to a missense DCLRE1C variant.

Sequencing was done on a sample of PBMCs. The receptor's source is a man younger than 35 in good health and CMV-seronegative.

The CDR3 region has the DNA TGCGCCAGCAGCTTTCAGGGGAGGGGGACCTACGAGCAGTACTTC. Translated: CASSFQGRGTYEQYF. The chain carries TRBV5-1 and TRBJ2-7, with a weak D call TRBD2 (7 bases). The germline CDR1 and CDR2 sequences are SGHRS and YFSETQ. This CDR3 comprises 15 residues. The V and J ends lost 2 bases and 2 bases respectively, with 14 bases between them.